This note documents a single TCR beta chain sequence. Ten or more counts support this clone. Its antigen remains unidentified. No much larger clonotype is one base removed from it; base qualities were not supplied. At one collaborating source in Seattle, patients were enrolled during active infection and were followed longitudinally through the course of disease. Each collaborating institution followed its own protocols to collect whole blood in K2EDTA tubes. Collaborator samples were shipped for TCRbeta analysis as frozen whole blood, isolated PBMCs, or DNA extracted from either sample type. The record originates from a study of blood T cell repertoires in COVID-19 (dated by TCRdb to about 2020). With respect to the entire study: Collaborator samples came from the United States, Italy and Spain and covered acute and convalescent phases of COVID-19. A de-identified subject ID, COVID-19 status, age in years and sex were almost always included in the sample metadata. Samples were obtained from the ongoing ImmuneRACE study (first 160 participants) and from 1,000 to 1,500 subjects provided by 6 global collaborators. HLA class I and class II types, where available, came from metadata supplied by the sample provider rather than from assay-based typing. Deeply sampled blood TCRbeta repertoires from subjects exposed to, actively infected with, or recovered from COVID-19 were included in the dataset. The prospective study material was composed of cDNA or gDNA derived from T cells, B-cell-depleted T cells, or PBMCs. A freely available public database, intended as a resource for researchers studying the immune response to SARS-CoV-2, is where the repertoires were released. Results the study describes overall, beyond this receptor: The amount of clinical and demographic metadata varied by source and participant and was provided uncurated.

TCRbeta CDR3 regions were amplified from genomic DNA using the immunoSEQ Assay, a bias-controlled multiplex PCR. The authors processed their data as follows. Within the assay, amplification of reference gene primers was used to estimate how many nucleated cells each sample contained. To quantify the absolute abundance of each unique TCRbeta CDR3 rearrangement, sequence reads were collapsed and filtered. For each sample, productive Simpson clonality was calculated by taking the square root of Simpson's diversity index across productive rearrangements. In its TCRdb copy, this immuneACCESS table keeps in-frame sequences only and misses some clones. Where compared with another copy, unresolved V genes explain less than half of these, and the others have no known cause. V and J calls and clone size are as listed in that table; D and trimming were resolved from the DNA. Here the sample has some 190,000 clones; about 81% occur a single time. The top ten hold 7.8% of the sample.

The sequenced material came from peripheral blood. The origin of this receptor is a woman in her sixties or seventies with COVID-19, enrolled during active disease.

The DNA sequence follows: TGTGCCAGCAGTTCTAGAACAGGGACCACTGAAGCTTTCTTT. The translation is CASSSRTGTTEAFF. The V and J segments used are TRBV6-2 or TRBV6-3 and TRBJ1-1; a weak D assignment points to TRBD1 (6 bases agree). The CDR3 spans 14 residues, from the cysteine through the phenylalanine. Only CDR3 DNA is held: 42 bases, read in frame from base 1. V and J lose 4 bases and 4 bases, and a span of 13 bases separates them. The germline V gene supplies CDR1 MNHEY and CDR2 SVGEGT.